One and the same sample provided the 17 T cell receptor beta chains below, sequenced in a study of cytomegalovirus exposure and HLA in healthy donors. Researchers ran the PCR with 60 Vbeta and 13 Jbeta primers. TCRdb keeps only in-frame clones here, not all; method: immunoSEQ multiplex PCR. The sample holds approximately 140,000 clones, around 79% seen once. The source material was PBMCs. Receptors were obtained from a man aged 35 to 55 in good health and CMV-seropositive.

This clone has a single count. The chain uses TRBV19 and TRBJ1-5, with D maybe TRBD1 (5 bases). This CDR3 is 15 amino acids long. Germline CDR1 and CDR2: LNHDA and SQIVND (reference sequence). V was pared by 8 bases and J by 7 bases, with 21 bases between. CDR3 nucleotide sequence: TGTGCCAGTCGTTTTCAGGGCAACCTTGGGCAGCCCCAGCATTTT. Translation gives CASRFQGNLGQPQHF.

The CDR3 DNA follows: TGCGCCAGCAGCTTGGACAGGGCCTACTACGAGCAGTACTTC. Amino acids: CASSLDRAYYEQYF. This sequence joins TRBV5-1 and TRBJ2-7, with D perhaps matching TRBD1 (6 bases). The germline V gene has CDR1 SGHRS and CDR2 YFSETQ. Trimming pared 0 bases from V and 3 bases from J, leaving 10 bases between. CDR3 length: 14 amino acids. The variable domain in full, completed from reference TRBV5-1 and TRBJ2-7, reads KAGVTQTPRYLIKTRGQQVTLSCSPISGHRSVSWYQQTPGQGLQFLFEYFSETQRNKGNFPGRFSGRQFSNSRSEMNVSTLELGDSALYLCASSLDRAYYEQYFGPGTRLTVT.

This clone was counted a single time. The J gene is TRBJ2-5, the V gene TRBV7-7; 9 bases line up with TRBD1. The V segment lost 5 bases and the J segment 5 bases; nucleotides outside the gene matches: 9. Germline V gene data show CDR1 as SSHAT and CDR2 as FNYEAQ (reference sequence). The CDR3 runs to 15 residues. The CDR3 DNA sequence: TGTGCCAGCAGCGTCACAGGGGGCAGTTTGGAGACCCAGTACTTC. This sequence encodes CASSVTGGSLETQYF.

This clone was seen once. V usage is TRBV15 and J usage is TRBJ2-7, with 7 bases matching TRBD2. V dropped 1 base and J dropped 2; count of bases not matched to a gene: 5. CDR1 is LNHNV, CDR2 YYDKDF, per germline (reference sequence). The CDR3 spans 15 residues. The CDR3 coding sequence is TGTGCCACCAGCAGAGTGCGGGAGCGGCCCTACGAGCAGTACTTC. Its protein is CATSRVRERPYEQYF.

This chain joins TRBV11-2 and TRBJ1-1, with D possibly being TRBD1 (5 bases). Trimming shortened V by 11 bases and J by 7 bases, and 20 bases separated the two germline ends. The CDR3 has 13 residues. Germline V gene lookup returns CDR1 SGHAT and CDR2 FQNNGV. The CDR3 here is CACKRAGLDEAFF. In DNA form, the CDR3 reads TGTGCCTGCAAGCGGGCAGGGTTGGATGAAGCTTTCTTT.

This clone was detected once. This chain uses TRBV14 with TRBJ2-1; 10 positions match TRBD2. This CDR3 spans 14 amino acids. The V gene's germline CDR1 is SGHDN and CDR2 FVKESK. V was clipped by 4 bases and J by 8 bases; unmatched bases: 5. CDR3 residues: CASSPSGRFYEQFF. CDR3 bases: TGTGCCAGCAGCCCTAGCGGGAGATTCTATGAGCAGTTCTTC.

The V gene is TRBV7-9, the J gene TRBJ2-3; 11 nucleotides line up with TRBD1. The V and J ends lost 4 bases and 3 bases, in that order; junction bases with no gene match: 3. Germline V gene data show CDR1 as SEHNR and CDR2 as FQNEAQ (reference sequence). The CDR3 is 15 residues long. The DNA of the CDR3 is TGTGCCAGCAGCTCCCGGGACAGGGGGACAGATACGCAGTATTTT. Encoded protein: CASSSRDRGTDTQYF. Combining the CDR3 with reference TRBV7-9 and TRBJ2-3 gives the whole variable domain DTGVSQNPRHKITKRGQNVTFRCDPISEHNRLYWYRQTLGQGPEFLTYFQNEAQLEKSRLLSDRFSAERPKGSFSTLEIQRTEQGDSAMYLCASSSRDRGTDTQYFGPGTRLTVL.

The genes are TRBV7-6 and TRBJ2-2, with D possibly matching TRBD2 (7 bases). There are 18 residues in the CDR3. The ends were cut back, 1 base at V and 1 base at J, with 16 bases in the middle. From germline, CDR1 is SGHVS and CDR2 FNYEAQ. CDR3 nucleotide sequence: TGTGCCAGCAGCTTAGGGTGGCGGGGGCCCCGGAACACCGGGGAGCTGTTTTTT. Its translation: CASSLGWRGPRNTGELFF.

The J gene is TRBJ2-3, the V gene TRBV28; 7 nucleotides match TRBD2. Unmatched junction bases numbered 7, after V lost 3 bases and J lost 1 base. Germline CDR1 is MDHEN and CDR2 is SYDVKM. The CDR3 runs 16 residues. CDR3 region: CASSLDAAGGTDTQYF. The CDR3 DNA follows: TGTGCCAGCAGTTTGGATGCGGCGGGGGGCACAGATACGCAGTATTTT. Supplemented by reference TRBV28 and TRBJ2-3, the full variable domain reads DVKVTQSSRYLVKRTGEKVFLECVQDMDHENMFWYRQDPGLGLRLIYFSYDVKMKEKGDIPEGYSVSREKKERFSLILESASTNQTSMYLCASSLDAAGGTDTQYFGPGTRLTVL.

The CDR3 sequence: CASSEVERGTQYF. CDR3 coding DNA: TGTGCCAGCAGTGAAGTCGAACGGGGGACCCAGTACTTC. This chain uses TRBV6-1 with TRBJ2-5; tentatively, D is TRBD2 (5 bases). The germline V and J ends were trimmed by 1 base and 7 bases, with 10 bases remaining between them. Germline CDR1 reads MNHNS; CDR2 reads SASEGT. CDR3 length: 13 residues.

The rearrangement joins TRBV19 to TRBJ1-3; D remains unclear. V was shortened by 3 bases and J by 0 bases, with 9 bases between the two germline ends. The CDR3 is 15 amino acids. Germline assignment: CDR1 LNHDA and CDR2 SQIVND (reference sequence). DNA of the CDR3: TGTGCCAGTAGTATTTCGACATTCTCTGGAAACACCATATATTTT. Its translation is CASSISTFSGNTIYF.

The rearrangement joins TRBV4-1 to TRBJ2-7, with a possible D match to TRBD2 (6 bases). Germline values: CDR1 MGHRA, CDR2 YSYEKL. The CDR3 has 13 residues. V lost 3 bases and J lost 5, with 11 bases in between. In DNA form, the CDR3 reads TGCGCCAGCAGCCAGGGACTGAGCGACGAGCAGTACTTC. This encodes CASSQGLSDEQYF.

The chain uses TRBV11-1 and TRBJ2-3; D unresolved. Between the trimmed V and J ends, which lost 3 bases and 0 bases, there was a span of 7 bases. Germline lookup yields CDR1 SGHAT and CDR2 FQDESV (reference sequence). The CDR3 has 14 residues. CDR3 amino acids: CASSLTVSTDTQYF. The CDR3 nucleotides are TGTGCCAGCAGCTTGACTGTTAGCACAGATACGCAGTATTTT.

The CDR3 loop is CASSPRSRGLNEQFF. The CDR3, as DNA: TGTGCCAGCAGTCCCCGGTCCAGGGGGCTCAATGAGCAGTTCTTC. The chain combines TRBV27 with TRBJ2-1, with TRBD1 identical over 8 bases. The V gene's germline CDR1 is MNHEY and CDR2 SMNVEV (reference sequence). With 5 bases clipped from V and 6 bases from J, the junction kept 9 bases outside the gene matches. This CDR3 has 15 amino acids.

This clone was detected only a few times. The rearrangement links TRBV2 to TRBJ2-7; no clear D gene. Looked up from germline, CDR1 is SNHLY and CDR2 is FYNNEI. With 4 bases removed from V and 0 bases from J, the gap between germline ends came to 13 bases. The CDR3 is 15 amino acids. DNA for the CDR3: TGTGCCAGCAGTGGTGGTCTTGCGGACTCCTACGAGCAGTACTTC. It specifies CASSGGLADSYEQYF.

J is TRBJ1-1 and V is TRBV28; D uncertain. The CDR3 extends over 15 amino acids. Trimming left V 5 bases short and J 1 base short, with 14 bases between. CDR1 and CDR2 (germline): MDHEN, SYDVKM. As DNA, the CDR3 is TGTGCCAGCAGTCCCCTGGGAGGTTCGAACACTGAAGCTTTCTTT. It codes for CASSPLGGSNTEAFF.

V and J are TRBV30 and TRBJ1-1, with D unresolved. Looked up from germline, CDR1 is GTSNPN and CDR2 is SVGIG (reference sequence). Trimming removed 3 bases at V and 0 bases at J, with 8 bases between. The length of the CDR3 is 13 residues. CDR3 loop: CAWRVQMNTEAFF. In DNA, the CDR3 is TGTGCCTGGAGGGTCCAGATGAACACTGAAGCTTTCTTT.